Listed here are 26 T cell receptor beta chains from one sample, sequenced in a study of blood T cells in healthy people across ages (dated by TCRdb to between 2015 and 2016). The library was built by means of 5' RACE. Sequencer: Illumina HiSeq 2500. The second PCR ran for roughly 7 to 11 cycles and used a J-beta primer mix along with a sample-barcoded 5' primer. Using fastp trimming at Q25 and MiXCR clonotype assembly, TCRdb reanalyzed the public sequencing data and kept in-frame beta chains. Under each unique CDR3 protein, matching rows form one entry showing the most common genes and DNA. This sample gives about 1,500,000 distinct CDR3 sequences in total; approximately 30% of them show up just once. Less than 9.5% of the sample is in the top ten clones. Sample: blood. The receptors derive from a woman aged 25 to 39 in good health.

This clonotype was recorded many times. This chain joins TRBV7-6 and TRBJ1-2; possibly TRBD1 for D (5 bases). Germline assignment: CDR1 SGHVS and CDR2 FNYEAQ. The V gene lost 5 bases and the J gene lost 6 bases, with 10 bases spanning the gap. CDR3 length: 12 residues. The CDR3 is CASSPGTDGYTF. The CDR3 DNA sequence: TGTGCCAGCAGCCCCGGGACCGATGGCTACACCTTC.

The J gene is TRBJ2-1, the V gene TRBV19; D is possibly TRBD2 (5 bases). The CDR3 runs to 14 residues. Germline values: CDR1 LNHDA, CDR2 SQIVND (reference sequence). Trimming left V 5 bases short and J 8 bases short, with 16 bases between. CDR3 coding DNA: TGTGCCAGTAGTCTAGGGAGAATCCGGGATGAGCAGTTCTTC. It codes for CASSLGRIRDEQFF. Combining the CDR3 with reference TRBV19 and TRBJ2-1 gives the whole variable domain DGGITQSPKYLFRKEGQNVTLSCEQNLNHDAMYWYRQDPGQGLRLIYYSQIVNDFQKGDIAEGYSVSREKKESFPLTVTSAQKNPTAFYLCASSLGRIRDEQFFGPGTRLTVL.

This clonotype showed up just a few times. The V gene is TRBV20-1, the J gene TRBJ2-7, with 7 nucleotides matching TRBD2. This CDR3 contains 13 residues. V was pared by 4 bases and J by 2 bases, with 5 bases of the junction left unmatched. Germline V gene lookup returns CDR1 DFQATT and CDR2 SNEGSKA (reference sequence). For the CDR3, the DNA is TGCAGTGCTACTGGGGGAGGGGCCTACGAGCAGTACTTC. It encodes CSATGGGAYEQYF.

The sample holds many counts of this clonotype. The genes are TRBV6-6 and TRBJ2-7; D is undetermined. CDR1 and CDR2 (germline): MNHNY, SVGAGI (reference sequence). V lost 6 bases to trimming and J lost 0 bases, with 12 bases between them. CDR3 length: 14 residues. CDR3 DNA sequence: TGTGCCAGCAGGGTGGTAGGAAACTCCTACGAGCAGTACTTC. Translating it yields CASRVVGNSYEQYF.

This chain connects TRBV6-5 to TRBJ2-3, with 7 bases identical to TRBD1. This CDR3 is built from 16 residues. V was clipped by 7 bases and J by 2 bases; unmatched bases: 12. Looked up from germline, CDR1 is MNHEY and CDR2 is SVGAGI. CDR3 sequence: CASIREDRSSTDTQYF. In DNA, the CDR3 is TGTGCCAGCATTAGAGAGGACAGGAGTTCCACAGATACGCAGTATTTT.

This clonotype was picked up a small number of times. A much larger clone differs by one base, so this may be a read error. The CDR3 here is CSALELVETSTDTQYF. CDR3 bases: TGCAGTGCTCTGGAATTAGTGGAGACTAGCACAGATACGCAGTATTTT. The chain couples TRBV20-1 to TRBJ2-3; the D is unclear. The germline gives CDR1 DFQATT, CDR2 SNEGSKA (reference sequence). V shed 5 bases and J shed 0 bases, with 18 bases lying between them. The length of the CDR3 is 16 residues.

CDR3 nucleotides: TGTGCCTGGAGTGGAGGTCCAGCGACTAGCGCCCAGCCCCAGCATTTT. Encoded protein: CAWSGGPATSAQPQHF. This chain joins TRBV30 and TRBJ1-5; D gene ambiguous. V dropped 1 base and J dropped 7 bases, with 20 bases sitting between them. CDR1 is GTSNPN, CDR2 SVGIG, per germline (reference sequence). The CDR3 consists of 16 residues. The variable domain in full, completed from reference TRBV30 and TRBJ1-5, reads SQTIHQWPATLVQPVGSPLSLECTVEGTSNPNLYWYRQAAGRGLQLLFYSVGIGQISSEVPQNLSASRPQDRQFILSSKKLLLSDSGFYLCAWSGGPATSAQPQHFGDGTRLSIL.

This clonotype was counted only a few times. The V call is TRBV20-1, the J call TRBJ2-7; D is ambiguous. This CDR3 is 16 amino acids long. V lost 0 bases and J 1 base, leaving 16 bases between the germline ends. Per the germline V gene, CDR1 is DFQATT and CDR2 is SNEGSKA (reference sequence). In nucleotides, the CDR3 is TGCAGTGCTAGAGAACCGGCCGGGTATTTTTCCTACGAGCAGTACTTC. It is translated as CSAREPAGYFSYEQYF.

The CDR3 nucleotides are TGCGCCAGCAGCTTGGAGGGAGGCGTGACTTCACCCCTCCACTTT. This codes for CASSLEGGVTSPLHF. The J gene is TRBJ1-6, the V gene TRBV5-1; D uncertain. Germline V gene data show CDR1 as SGHRS and CDR2 as YFSETQ. CDR3 length equals 15 residues. V gave up 0 bases and J gave up 9 bases, with 13 bases separating them.

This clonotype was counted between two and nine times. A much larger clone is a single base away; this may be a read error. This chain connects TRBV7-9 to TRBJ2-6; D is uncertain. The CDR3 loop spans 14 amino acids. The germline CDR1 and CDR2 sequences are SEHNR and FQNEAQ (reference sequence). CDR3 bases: TGTGTCAGCCCGGTGAGAAGGGTCAACAACGTCCTGACTTTC. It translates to CVSPVRRVNNVLTF.

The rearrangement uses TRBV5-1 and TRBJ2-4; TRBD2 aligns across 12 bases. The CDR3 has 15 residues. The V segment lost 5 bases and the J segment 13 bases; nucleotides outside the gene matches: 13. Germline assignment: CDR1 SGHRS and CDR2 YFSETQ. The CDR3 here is CASRRLETSGGQQYF. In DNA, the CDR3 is TGCGCCAGCAGGAGATTAGAGACTAGCGGGGGTCAGCAGTACTTC.

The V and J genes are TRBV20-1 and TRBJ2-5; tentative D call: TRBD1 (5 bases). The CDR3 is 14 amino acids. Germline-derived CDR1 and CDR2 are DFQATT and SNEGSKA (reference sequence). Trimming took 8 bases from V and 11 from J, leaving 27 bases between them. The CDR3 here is CSTYKPLGANEQYF. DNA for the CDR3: TGCAGTACCTACAAGCCCCTTGGGGCCAATGAGCAGTACTTC.

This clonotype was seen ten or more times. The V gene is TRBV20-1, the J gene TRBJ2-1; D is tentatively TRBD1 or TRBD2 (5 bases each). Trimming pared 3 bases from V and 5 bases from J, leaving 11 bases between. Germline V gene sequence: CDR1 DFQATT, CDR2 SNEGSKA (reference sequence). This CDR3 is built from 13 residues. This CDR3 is CSARGRINNEQFF. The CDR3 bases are TGCAGTGCTAGGGGACGGATTAACAATGAGCAGTTCTTC.

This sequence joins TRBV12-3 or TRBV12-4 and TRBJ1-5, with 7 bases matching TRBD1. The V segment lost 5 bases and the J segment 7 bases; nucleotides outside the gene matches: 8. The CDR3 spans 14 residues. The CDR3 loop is CASSRQGERQPQHF. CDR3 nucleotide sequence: TGTGCCAGCAGTAGACAGGGAGAGAGGCAGCCCCAGCATTTT.

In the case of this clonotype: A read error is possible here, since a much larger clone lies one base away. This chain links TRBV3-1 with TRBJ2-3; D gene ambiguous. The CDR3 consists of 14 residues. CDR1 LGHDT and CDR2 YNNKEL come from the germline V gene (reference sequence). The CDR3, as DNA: TGTGCCGGCAGCCAAGATAATTCGGCAGATACGCAGTATTTT. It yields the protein CAGSQDNSADTQYF.

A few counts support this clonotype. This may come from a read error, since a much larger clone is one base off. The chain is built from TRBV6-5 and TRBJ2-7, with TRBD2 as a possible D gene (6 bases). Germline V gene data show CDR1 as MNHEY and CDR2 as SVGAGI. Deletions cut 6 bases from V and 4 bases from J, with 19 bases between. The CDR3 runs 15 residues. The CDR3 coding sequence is TGTGCCAGCAGACCCGAGGTCGGGGGTTGTTACGAGCAGTACTTC. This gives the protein CASRPEVGGCYEQYF.

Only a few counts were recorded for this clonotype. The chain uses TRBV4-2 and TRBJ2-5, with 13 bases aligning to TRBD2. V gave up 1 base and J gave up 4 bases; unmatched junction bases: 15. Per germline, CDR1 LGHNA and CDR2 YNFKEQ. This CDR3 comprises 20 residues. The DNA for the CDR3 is TGTGCCAGCAGCCAAGGCCTAGGGACTAGCGGGGAGAGAGGGGGAGAGACCCAGTACTTC. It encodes CASSQGLGTSGERGGETQYF.

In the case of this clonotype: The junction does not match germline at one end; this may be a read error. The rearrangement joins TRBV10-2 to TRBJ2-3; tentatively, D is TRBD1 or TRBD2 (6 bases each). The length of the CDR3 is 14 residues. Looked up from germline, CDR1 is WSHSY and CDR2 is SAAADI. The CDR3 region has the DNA TGCGCCAGCAGGCCAGGGCGGGGACACAGATACGCAGTATTT. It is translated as CASRPGRGHRYAVF.

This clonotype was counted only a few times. CDR3 in DNA: TGTGCCAGCAGCGTTAGCGGGGGGGAGGGGGATGAGCAGTTCTTC. It yields the protein CASSVSGGEGDEQFF. The chain recombines TRBV9 with TRBJ2-1; 11 bases are shared with TRBD2. CDR3 length: 15 amino acids. Germline V lookup: CDR1 SGDLS, CDR2 YYNGEE. The J segment lost 8 bases and the V segment lost 2 bases, leaving 6 bases of the junction unmatched.

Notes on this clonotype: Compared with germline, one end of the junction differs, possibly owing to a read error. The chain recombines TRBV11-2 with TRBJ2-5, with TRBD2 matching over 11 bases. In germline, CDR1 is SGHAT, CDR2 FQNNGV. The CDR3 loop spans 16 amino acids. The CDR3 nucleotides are TGTGCCGGCAGCTCTCAGACTAGCGGGACTAACCGGACCCAGTACTTC. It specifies CAGSSQTSGTNRTQYF.

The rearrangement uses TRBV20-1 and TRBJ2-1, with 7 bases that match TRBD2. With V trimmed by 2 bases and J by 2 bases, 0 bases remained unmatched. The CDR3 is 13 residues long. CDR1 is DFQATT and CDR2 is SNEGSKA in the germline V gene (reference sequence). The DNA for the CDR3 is TGCAGTGCTAGAAGCGGGGCCTACAATGAGCAGTTCTTC. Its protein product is CSARSGAYNEQFF.

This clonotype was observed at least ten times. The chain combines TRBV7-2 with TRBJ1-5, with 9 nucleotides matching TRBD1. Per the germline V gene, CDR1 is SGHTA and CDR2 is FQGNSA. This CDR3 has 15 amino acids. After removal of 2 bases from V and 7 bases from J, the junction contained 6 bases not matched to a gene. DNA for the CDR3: TGTGCCAGCAGCTTACTGACAGGGGGAGAACAGCCCCAGCATTTT. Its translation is CASSLLTGGEQPQHF.

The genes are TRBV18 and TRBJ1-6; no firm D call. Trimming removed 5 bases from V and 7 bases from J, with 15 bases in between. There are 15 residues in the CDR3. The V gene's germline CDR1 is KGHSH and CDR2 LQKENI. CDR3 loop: CASSSTDGLNSPLHF. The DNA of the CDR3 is TGTGCCAGCTCATCTACAGACGGCCTAAATTCACCCCTCCACTTT.

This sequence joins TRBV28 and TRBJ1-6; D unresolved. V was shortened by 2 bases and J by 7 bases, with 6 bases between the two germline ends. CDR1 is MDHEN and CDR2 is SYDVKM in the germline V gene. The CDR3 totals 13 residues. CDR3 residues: CASSLRVNSPLHF. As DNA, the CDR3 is TGTGCCAGCAGTTTAAGGGTCAATTCACCCCTCCACTTT.

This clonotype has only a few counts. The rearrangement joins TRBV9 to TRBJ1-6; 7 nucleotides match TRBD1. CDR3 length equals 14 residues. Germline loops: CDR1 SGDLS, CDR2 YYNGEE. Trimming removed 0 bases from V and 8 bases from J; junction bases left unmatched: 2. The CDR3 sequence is CASSVAQGDSPLHF. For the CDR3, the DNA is TGTGCCAGCAGCGTAGCTCAGGGGGATTCACCCCTCCACTTT.

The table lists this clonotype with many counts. The CDR3 region is CASSLDLARYNEQFF. The CDR3 bases are TGCGCCAGCAGCTTGGACTTAGCGCGGTACAATGAGCAGTTCTTC. The chain links TRBV5-1 to TRBJ2-1; tentative D call: TRBD2 (5 bases). The CDR3 sequence is 15 residues long. Germline assignment: CDR1 SGHRS and CDR2 YFSETQ. The V and J ends lost 0 bases and 4 bases respectively, with 11 bases between them.